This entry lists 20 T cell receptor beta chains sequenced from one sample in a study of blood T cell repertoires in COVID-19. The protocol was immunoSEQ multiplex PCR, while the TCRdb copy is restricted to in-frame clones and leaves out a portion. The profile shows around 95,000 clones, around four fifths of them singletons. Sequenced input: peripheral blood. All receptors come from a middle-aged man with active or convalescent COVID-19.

The CDR3 protein is CSVSRVAETQYF. CDR3 sequence (DNA): TGCAGCGTTTCCAGGGTTGCGGAGACCCAGTACTTC. V is TRBV29-1 and J is TRBJ2-5; maybe TRBD1 (5 bases). The CDR3 length is 12 residues. Trimming shortened V by 5 bases and J by 5 bases, and 12 bases separated the two germline ends. Germline V gives CDR1 SQVTM, CDR2 ANQGSEA.

The CDR3 sequence: CASAQETQYF. CDR3 DNA: TGTGCCAGCGCGCAAGAGACCCAGTACTTC. The chain carries TRBV7-9 and TRBJ2-5; D is unresolved. Trimming took 8 bases from V and 2 from J, leaving 3 bases between them. The germline V gene has CDR1 SEHNR and CDR2 FQNEAQ (reference sequence). CDR3 length: 10 residues.

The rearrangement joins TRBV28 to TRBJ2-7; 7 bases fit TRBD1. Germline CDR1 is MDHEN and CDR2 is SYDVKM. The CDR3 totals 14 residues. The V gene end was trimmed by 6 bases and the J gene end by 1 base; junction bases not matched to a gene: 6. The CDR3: CASRSQGLSYEQYF. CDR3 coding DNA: TGTGCCAGCAGATCACAGGGGTTGTCCTACGAGCAGTACTTC.

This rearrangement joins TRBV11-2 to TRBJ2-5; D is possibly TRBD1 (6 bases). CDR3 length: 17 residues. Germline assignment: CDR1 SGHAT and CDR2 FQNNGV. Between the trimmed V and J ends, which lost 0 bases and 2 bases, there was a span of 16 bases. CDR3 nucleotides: TGTGCCAGCAGCTTAGACACAGGGATGATGGGGCAAGAGACCCAGTACTTC. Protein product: CASSLDTGMMGQETQYF.

Written as DNA, the CDR3 is TGTGCCTGGACTCGCCCGGGGCCCCAGCATTTT. Translated, it gives CAWTRPGPQHF. The chain carries TRBV30 and TRBJ1-5; D is undetermined. The germline V gene has CDR1 GTSNPN and CDR2 SVGIG (reference sequence). The V gene lost 4 bases and the J gene lost 9 bases, with 10 bases spanning the gap. The CDR3 runs to 11 residues.

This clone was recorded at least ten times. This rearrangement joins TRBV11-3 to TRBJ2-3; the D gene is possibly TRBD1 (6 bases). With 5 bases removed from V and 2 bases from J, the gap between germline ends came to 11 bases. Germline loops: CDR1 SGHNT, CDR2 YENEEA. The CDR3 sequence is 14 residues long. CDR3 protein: CASSERTVTDTQYF. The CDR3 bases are TGTGCCAGCAGCGAAAGGACAGTCACAGATACGCAGTATTTT.

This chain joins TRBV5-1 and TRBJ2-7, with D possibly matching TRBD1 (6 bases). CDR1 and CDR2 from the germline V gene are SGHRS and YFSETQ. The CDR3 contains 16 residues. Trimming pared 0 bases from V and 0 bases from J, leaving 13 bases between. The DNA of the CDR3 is TGCGCCAGCAGCTTGGCGGCAGGGGTCAGCTCCTACGAGCAGTACTTC. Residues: CASSLAAGVSSYEQYF.

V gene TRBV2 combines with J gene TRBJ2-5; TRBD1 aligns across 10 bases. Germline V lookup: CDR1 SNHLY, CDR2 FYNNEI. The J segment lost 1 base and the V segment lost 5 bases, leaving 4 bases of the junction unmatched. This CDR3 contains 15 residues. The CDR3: CASSSGTGAQETQYF. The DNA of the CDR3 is TGTGCCAGCAGTTCCGGGACAGGGGCCCAAGAGACCCAGTACTTC.

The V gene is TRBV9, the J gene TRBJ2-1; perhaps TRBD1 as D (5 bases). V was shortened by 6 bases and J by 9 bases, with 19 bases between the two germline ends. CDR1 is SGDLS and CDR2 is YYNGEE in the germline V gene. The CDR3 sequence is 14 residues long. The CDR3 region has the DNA TGTGCCAGCATATTGCCAGGGTGGCCCCCTGAGCAGTTCTTC. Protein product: CASILPGWPPEQFF.

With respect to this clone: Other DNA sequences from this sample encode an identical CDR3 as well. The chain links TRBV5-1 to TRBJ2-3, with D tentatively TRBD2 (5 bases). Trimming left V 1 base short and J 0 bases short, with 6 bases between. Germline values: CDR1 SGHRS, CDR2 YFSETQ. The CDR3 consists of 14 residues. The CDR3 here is CASSLSGSTDTQYF. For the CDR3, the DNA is TGCGCCAGCAGCTTGTCGGGGAGCACAGATACGCAGTATTTT.

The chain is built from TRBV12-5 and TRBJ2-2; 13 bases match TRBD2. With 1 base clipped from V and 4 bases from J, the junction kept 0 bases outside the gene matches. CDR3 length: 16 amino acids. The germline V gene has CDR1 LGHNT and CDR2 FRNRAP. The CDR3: CASGLGTSGSTGELFF. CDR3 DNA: TGTGCTAGTGGTTTGGGGACTAGCGGGAGCACCGGGGAGCTGTTTTTT.

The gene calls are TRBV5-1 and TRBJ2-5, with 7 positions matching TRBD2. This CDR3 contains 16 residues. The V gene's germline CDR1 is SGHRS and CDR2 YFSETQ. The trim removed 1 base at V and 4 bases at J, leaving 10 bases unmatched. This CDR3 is CASSLSGGRAGETQYF. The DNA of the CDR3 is TGCGCCAGCAGCTTGTCGGGTGGGAGGGCCGGAGAGACCCAGTACTTC.

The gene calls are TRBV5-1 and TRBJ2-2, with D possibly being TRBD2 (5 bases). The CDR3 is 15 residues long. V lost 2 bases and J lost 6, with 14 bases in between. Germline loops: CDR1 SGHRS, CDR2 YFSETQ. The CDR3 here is CASSFSLGSAGELFF. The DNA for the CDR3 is TGCGCCAGCAGCTTTTCGCTAGGGAGCGCCGGGGAGCTGTTTTTT.

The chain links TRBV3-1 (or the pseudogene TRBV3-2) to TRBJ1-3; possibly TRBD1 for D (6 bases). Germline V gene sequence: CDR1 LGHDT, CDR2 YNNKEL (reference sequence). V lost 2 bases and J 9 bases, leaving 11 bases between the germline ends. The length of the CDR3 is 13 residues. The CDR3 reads CASSQLGAGTIYF. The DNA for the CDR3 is TGTGCCAGCAGCCAATTGGGGGCTGGCACCATATATTTT.

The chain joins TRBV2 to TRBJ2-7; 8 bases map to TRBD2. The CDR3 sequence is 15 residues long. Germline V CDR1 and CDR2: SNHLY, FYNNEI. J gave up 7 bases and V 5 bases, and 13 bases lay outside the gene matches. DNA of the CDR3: TGTGCCAGCAGTCTACCGAGCGGGAGCCACGCGGAGCAGTACTTC. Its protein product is CASSLPSGSHAEQYF.

The CDR3 reads CASSISAGVSYNEQFF. CDR3 nucleotide sequence: TGTGCCAGCAGCATATCGGCAGGGGTCTCGTACAATGAGCAGTTCTTC. The rearrangement joins TRBV11-2 to TRBJ2-1; D possibly corresponds to TRBD1 (6 bases). Germline lookup yields CDR1 SGHAT and CDR2 FQNNGV. Trimming took 5 bases from V and 4 from J, leaving 18 bases between them. The CDR3 is 16 amino acids.

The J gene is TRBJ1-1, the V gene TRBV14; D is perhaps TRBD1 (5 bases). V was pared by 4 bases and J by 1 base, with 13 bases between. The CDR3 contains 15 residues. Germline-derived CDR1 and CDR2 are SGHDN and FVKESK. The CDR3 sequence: CASSPSWRGNTEAFF. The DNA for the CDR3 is TGTGCCAGCAGCCCATCGTGGAGGGGGAACACTGAAGCTTTCTTT.

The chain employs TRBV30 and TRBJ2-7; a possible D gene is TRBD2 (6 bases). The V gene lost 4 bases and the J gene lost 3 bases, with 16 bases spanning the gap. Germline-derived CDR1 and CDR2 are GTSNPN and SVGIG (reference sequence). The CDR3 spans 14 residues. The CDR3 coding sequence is TGTGCCTGGAATAAAGGCGGGACGAACTACGAGCAGTACTTC. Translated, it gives CAWNKGGTNYEQYF. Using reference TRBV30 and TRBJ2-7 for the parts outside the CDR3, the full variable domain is SQTIHQWPATLVQPVGSPLSLECTVEGTSNPNLYWYRQAAGRGLQLLFYSVGIGQISSEVPQNLSASRPQDRQFILSSKKLLLSDSGFYLCAWNKGGTNYEQYFGPGTRLTVT.

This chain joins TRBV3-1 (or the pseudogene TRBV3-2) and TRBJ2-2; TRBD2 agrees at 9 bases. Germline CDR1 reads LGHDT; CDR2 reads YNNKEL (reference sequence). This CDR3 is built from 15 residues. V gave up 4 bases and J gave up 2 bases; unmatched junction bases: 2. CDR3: CASSLTSGNTGELFF. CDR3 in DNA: TGTGCCAGCAGCCTGACTAGCGGTAACACCGGGGAGCTGTTTTTT.

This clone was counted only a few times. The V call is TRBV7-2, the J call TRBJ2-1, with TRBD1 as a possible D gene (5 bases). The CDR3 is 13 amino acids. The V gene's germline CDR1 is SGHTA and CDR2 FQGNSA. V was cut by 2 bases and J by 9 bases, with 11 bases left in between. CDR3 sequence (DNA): TGTGCCAGCAGCTTACAGGGAAGGGGTGAGCAGTTCTTC. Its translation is CASSLQGRGEQFF.